This T cell receptor (beta chain) was found in a study of shared clonotypes between healthy human individuals. Libraries were prepared by immunoSEQ multiplex PCR; TCRdb keeps only in-frame clonotypes and omits some of them. This table holds 400,000 to 600,000 clones, approximately 95% found once. J lost 1 base, V lost 5 bases, and 2 bases had no gene match. Germline V gene sequence: CDR1 SGHRS, CDR2 YFSETQ. The CDR3 is 15 residues long. This chain links TRBV5-1 with TRBJ2-2; 10 nucleotides agree with TRBD2. The source is a woman between 25 and 40 years old in good health. Specimen: naive CD4+ T cells sorted from blood. Subset specified: CD45RA+ positively selected. CDR3 in amino acids: CASSSSGRNTGELFF. As DNA, the CDR3 is TGCGCCAGCAGTTCTAGCGGGAGGAACACCGGGGAGCTGTTTTTT.